Following are 22 T cell receptor beta chains from one sample sequenced in a study of blood T cell repertoires in COVID-19 (dated by TCRdb to 2018 to 2020). Preparation of the library involved the immunoSEQ multiplex PCR assay. Entries here come from immuneACCESS through TCRdb and include only in-frame sequences with V and J called. Some clones fail to appear in such tables; in the studies checked, an unresolved V gene covers under half of the shortfall, and the cause of the remainder is unknown. The sample data list roughly 120,000 clones, and less than 90% of these were observed just once. 1.9% of the sample is taken by the ten largest. The sample comprised peripheral blood. The receptors shown here come from a man in his 70s with acute or convalescent COVID-19.

This chain connects TRBV6-5 to TRBJ1-1; no clear D gene. CDR3 size: 15 residues. With 7 bases removed from V and 1 base from J, the gap between germline ends came to 16 bases. Germline lookup yields CDR1 MNHEY and CDR2 SVGAGI. CDR3 protein: CASTNRPRGNTEAFF. CDR3 coding DNA: TGTGCCAGCACAAATCGCCCACGGGGGAACACTGAAGCTTTCTTT.

This chain uses TRBV7-2 with TRBJ1-6; TRBD1 matches 7 bases. Germline lookup yields CDR1 SGHTA and CDR2 FQGNSA. The CDR3 is 15 residues long. The V gene end was trimmed by 2 bases and the J gene end by 4 bases; junction bases not matched to a gene: 2. Here the CDR3 DNA reads TGTGCCAGCAGCTTACAGGGACAGTATAATTCACCCCTCCACTTT. Translating it yields CASSLQGQYNSPLHF.

The chain carries TRBV18 and TRBJ2-7, with 9 bases fitting TRBD1. V was pared by 6 bases and J by 4 bases, with 10 bases of the junction left unmatched. CDR1 KGHSH and CDR2 LQKENI come from the germline V gene. The CDR3 is 15 amino acids. The CDR3 DNA is TGTGCCAGCTCGGAAGGATGGACAGGGGCGTACGAGCAGTACTTC. Its protein is CASSEGWTGAYEQYF.

This clone was seen once. CDR3 region: CASSQVEGRDSPLHF. The CDR3, as DNA: TGCGCCAGCAGCCAGGTTGAGGGGAGGGATTCACCCCTCCACTTT. The chain links TRBV4-1 to TRBJ1-6; tentatively, D is TRBD1 (5 bases). The CDR3 is 15 residues long. Trimming cost V 3 bases and J 8 bases, with 14 bases left between them. Germline CDR1 MGHRA, CDR2 YSYEKL.

The chain couples TRBV5-1 to TRBJ1-2; TRBD1 is a possible D gene (6 bases). Germline V lookup: CDR1 SGHRS, CDR2 YFSETQ. This CDR3 contains 15 residues. Trimming cost V 3 bases and J 0 bases, with 12 bases left between them. CDR3 sequence reads: CASSWGTSANYGYTF. The CDR3 coding sequence is TGCGCCAGCAGCTGGGGGACATCAGCTAACTATGGCTACACCTTC.

This chain connects TRBV5-8 to TRBJ2-5; the D gene is possibly TRBD1 (6 bases). CDR1 SGHTS and CDR2 YDEGEE come from the germline V gene. Deletions cut 4 bases from V and 5 bases from J, with 18 bases between. The CDR3 runs to 15 residues. The CDR3 DNA reads TGTGCCAGCAGCCCCCCGGGGACAACCAGCGAGACCCAGTACTTC. Translated, it gives CASSPPGTTSETQYF.

The chain combines TRBV2 with TRBJ2-5; 7 bases align to TRBD2. CDR1 SNHLY and CDR2 FYNNEI come from the germline V gene. This CDR3 is 14 amino acids long. After removal of 5 bases from V and 5 bases from J, the junction contained 8 bases not matched to a gene. The CDR3 loop is CASSFGGVRETQYF. The CDR3 coding sequence is TGTGCCAGCAGTTTTGGGGGGGTTCGGGAGACCCAGTACTTC.

The CDR3 DNA sequence: TGTGCCAGTAGTATATCGACGGGGACTACCTTGGGGCCCCAGCATTTT. The encoded protein is CASSISTGTTLGPQHF. The V and J genes are TRBV19 and TRBJ1-5, with D possibly TRBD1 on 5 matching bases. Deletions cut 2 bases from V and 9 bases from J, with 20 bases between. The CDR3 spans 16 residues. The V gene's germline CDR1 is LNHDA and CDR2 SQIVND (reference sequence).

This sequence joins TRBV4-1 and TRBJ1-1; a possible D gene is TRBD1 (6 bases). Trimming removed 2 bases from V and 3 bases from J, with 13 bases in between. Germline values: CDR1 MGHRA, CDR2 YSYEKL. The CDR3 has 15 amino acids. For the CDR3, the DNA is TGCGCCAGCAGCCAAAAACAGGGAGGGGACACTGAAGCTTTCTTT. This encodes CASSQKQGGDTEAFF.

The chain carries TRBV2 and TRBJ1-5, with 9 positions matching TRBD1. This CDR3 is built from 13 residues. V lost 9 bases and J lost 7; bases outside the gene matches: 7. The germline CDR1 and CDR2 sequences are SNHLY and FYNNEI. The CDR3 loop reads CARVQGARQPQHF. The CDR3 nucleotides read TGTGCCAGGGTACAGGGGGCGAGGCAGCCCCAGCATTTT.

The chain uses TRBV5-1 and TRBJ2-2, with 8 positions matching TRBD2. The ends lost 0 bases at V and 3 bases at J; junction bases unmatched: 4. The V gene's germline CDR1 is SGHRS and CDR2 YFSETQ. The CDR3 is made up of 16 amino acids. As DNA, the CDR3 is TGCGCCAGCAGCTTGGGGGCTAGCGGGTACACCGGGGAGCTGTTTTTT. Protein: CASSLGASGYTGELFF.

This clone showed up just a few times. This chain uses TRBV29-1 with TRBJ1-4; D is unclear. V dropped 0 bases and J dropped 5 bases, with 10 bases sitting between them. This CDR3 comprises 14 residues. Germline V lookup: CDR1 SQVTM, CDR2 ANQGSEA. CDR3 bases: TGCAGCGTTGAAGATCCGGGTGTGAATGAAAAACTGTTTTTT. It translates to CSVEDPGVNEKLFF.

The chain links TRBV19 to TRBJ2-2; 8 nucleotides line up with TRBD1. This CDR3 has 15 residues. V lost 5 bases, J lost 4 bases, and 6 bases stayed unmatched. Per the germline V gene, CDR1 is LNHDA and CDR2 is SQIVND (reference sequence). In DNA, the CDR3 is TGTGCCAGTAGTGACTCGGGACAGGCCACCGGGGAGCTGTTTTTT. Its translation is CASSDSGQATGELFF.

This clone appeared a single time. The genes are TRBV9 and TRBJ1-2, with a tentative D call TRBD1 (5 bases). This CDR3 is built from 14 residues. In germline, CDR1 is SGDLS, CDR2 YYNGEE. V lost 6 bases, J lost 6 bases, and 18 bases lay in between. In DNA, the CDR3 is TGTGCCAGCACCCCCCCCGGGACTGGGAATGGCTACACCTTC. Translation gives CASTPPGTGNGYTF.

CDR3 coding DNA: TGTGCCAGTAGTGCCGGGACAGTCAGCAATCAGCCCCAGCATTTT. It yields the protein CASSAGTVSNQPQHF. The chain uses TRBV19 and TRBJ1-5; 7 nucleotides line up with TRBD1. The CDR3 runs 15 residues. Unmatched junction bases numbered 5, after V lost 5 bases and J lost 1 base. The germline CDR1 and CDR2 sequences are LNHDA and SQIVND (reference sequence).

This chain uses TRBV20-1 with TRBJ2-1, with 11 bases aligning to TRBD2. Germline CDR1 is DFQATT and CDR2 is SNEGSKA (reference sequence). V was clipped by 3 bases and J by 7 bases; unmatched bases: 5. This CDR3 contains 14 residues. CDR3 nucleotide sequence: TGCAGTGCTAGTGTGACTAGCGGGGAAAATGAGCAGTTCTTC. Translation gives CSASVTSGENEQFF.

Only a few counts were recorded for this clone. This chain joins TRBV5-6 and TRBJ2-1; weak D call: TRBD1 (6 bases). V lost 6 bases and J lost 0, with 19 bases in between. Germline-derived CDR1 and CDR2 are SGHDT and YYEEEE. This CDR3 has 17 residues. The CDR3 sequence is CASNPQGPGSSYNEQFF. The CDR3 DNA reads TGTGCCAGCAACCCTCAGGGGCCGGGAAGCTCCTACAATGAGCAGTTCTTC.

The chain joins TRBV28 to TRBJ1-4; 7 positions agree with TRBD1. CDR3 length: 13 residues. V was pared by 7 bases and J by 7 bases, with 6 bases of the junction left unmatched. Germline values: CDR1 MDHEN, CDR2 SYDVKM. The DNA for the CDR3 is TGTGCCAGCATCCAGGGGGGTGGTGAAAAACTGTTTTTT. Amino acids: CASIQGGGEKLFF.

This chain joins TRBV3-1 (or the pseudogene TRBV3-2) and TRBJ2-3, with 14 bases that match TRBD2. The trim removed 4 bases at V and 3 bases at J, leaving 6 bases unmatched. Germline assignment: CDR1 LGHDT and CDR2 YNNKEL (reference sequence). The CDR3 length is 17 residues. CDR3 bases: TGTGCCAGCAGCCCTCGACTAGCGGGGGGGCCAACAGATACGCAGTATTTT. Amino acids: CASSPRLAGGPTDTQYF.

This clone was seen ten or more times. The chain carries TRBV6-1 and TRBJ1-5; D ambiguous. Germline CDR1 and CDR2: MNHNS and SASEGT. Trimming pared 1 base from V and 0 bases from J, leaving 10 bases between. The CDR3 extends over 16 amino acids. The CDR3 bases are TGTGCCAGCAGTGAAGAACTAGGGTATAGCAATCAGCCCCAGCATTTT. Residues: CASSEELGYSNQPQHF.

The rearrangement links TRBV4-2 to TRBJ1-2, with D possibly matching TRBD1 (5 bases). The CDR3 runs 16 residues. V lost 0 bases, J lost 3 bases, and 14 bases lay in between. Germline CDR1 and CDR2: LGHNA and YNFKEQ. CDR3 DNA sequence: TGTGCCAGCAGCCAAGATCGTCGCGGGGACCACTATGGCTACACCTTC. Amino acid sequence: CASSQDRRGDHYGYTF.

The chain carries TRBV3-1 (or the pseudogene TRBV3-2) and TRBJ2-7; the match to TRBD2 covers 9 bases. The V and J ends lost 4 bases and 4 bases, in that order; junction bases with no gene match: 8. There are 15 residues in the CDR3. From germline, CDR1 is LGHDT and CDR2 YNNKEL (reference sequence). CDR3: CASSRGSSGVYEQYF. The CDR3 DNA follows: TGTGCCAGCAGCCGTGGTTCTAGCGGGGTTTACGAGCAGTACTTC.